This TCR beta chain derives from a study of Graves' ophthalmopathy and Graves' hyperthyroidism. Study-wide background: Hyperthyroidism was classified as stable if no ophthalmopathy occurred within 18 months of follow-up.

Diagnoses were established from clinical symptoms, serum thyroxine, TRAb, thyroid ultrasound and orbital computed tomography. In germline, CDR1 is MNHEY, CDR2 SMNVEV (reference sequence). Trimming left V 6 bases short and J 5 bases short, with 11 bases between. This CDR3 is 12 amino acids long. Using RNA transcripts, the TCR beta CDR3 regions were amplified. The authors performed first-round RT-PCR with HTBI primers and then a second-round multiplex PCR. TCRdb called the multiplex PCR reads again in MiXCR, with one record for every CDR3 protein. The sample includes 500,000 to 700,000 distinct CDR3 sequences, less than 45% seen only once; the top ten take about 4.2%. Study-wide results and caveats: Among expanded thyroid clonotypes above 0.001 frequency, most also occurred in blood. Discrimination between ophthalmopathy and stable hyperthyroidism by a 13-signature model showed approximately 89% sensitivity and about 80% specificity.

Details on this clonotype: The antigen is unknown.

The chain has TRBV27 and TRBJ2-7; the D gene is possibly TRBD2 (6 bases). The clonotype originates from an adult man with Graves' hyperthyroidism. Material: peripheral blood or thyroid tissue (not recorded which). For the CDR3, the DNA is TGTGCCAGCAGAAAGGCGGGACACGAGCAGTACTTC. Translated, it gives CASRKAGHEQYF.